The clone carrying this TCR beta chain was counted at least ten times. Its target is unknown. The data originate from a study of T-cell reconstitution after alpha-beta-depleted transplantation in children. Study observations and caveats: After transplant, at about two months, alpha-beta T cells were reportedly derived from several hundred expanded graft clones. Several patients had high TCRbeta diversity at day 60; it came from surviving recipient T cells and thymic progenitors. Newly generated T cells supplied most T-cell counts and diversity one year post-transplant.

Losses at the gene ends were 6 bases for V and 5 bases for J; bases not matched to a gene: 12. This CDR3 is 15 amino acids long. CDR1 is MDHEN, CDR2 SYDVKM, per germline. The library targeted TCRbeta and was prepared with unique molecular identifiers. TCRdb fed the PCR reads into MiXCR, producing one record per CDR3 protein. The data show 480,000 or so distinct CDR3 sequences, more than 9% seen once. This sequence was found in a child younger than 10 with inherited bone marrow failure, due to receive a stem cell transplant. V gene TRBV28 combines with J gene TRBJ1-2; 7 bases are a match to TRBD1. This sample comprised PBMCs, obtained before TCRalphabeta/CD19-depleted stem cell transplant. The CDR3 reads CASSYRGPSEYGYTF. The CDR3 DNA reads as TGTGCCAGCAGCTACAGGGGCCCCTCGGAATATGGCTACACCTTC.